This record concerns one T cell receptor (beta chain) sequence. Its antigen is not known. The data originate from a study of T cell responses to AZD1222 COVID-19 vaccine. Across the whole study: Combined were second doses at about 4 or about 12 weeks. Findings and limits, study-wide: Spike-specific TCR breadth and depth rose after two AZD1222 doses.

Here immunoSEQ multiplex PCR was the method, and the copy in TCRdb shows in-frame clones only, minus some. The table shows fewer than 120,000 clones, with around 90% occurring only once. The germline CDR1 and CDR2 sequences are MGHRA and YSYEKL. V gave up 3 bases and J gave up 5 bases; unmatched junction bases: 6. The CDR3 sequence is 16 residues long. Source: peripheral blood, taken on day 0 of AZD1222 vaccination. V is TRBV4-1 and J is TRBJ2-5, with TRBD2 matching over 13 bases. The source is an adult in good health. CDR3 sequence: CASSQIGLAGVETQYF. CDR3 DNA sequence: TGCGCCAGCAGCCAGATAGGACTAGCGGGAGTCGAGACCCAGTACTTC.